This TCR beta chain was identified in a study of CD8+ T cells in alopecia areata. Study results and caveats: When scalp samples are sequenced, resident alphabeta T cells of normal skin are also captured.

Reverse transcribed after extraction, RNA yielded cDNA as the sequencing template. Only in-frame clones appear in the TCRdb table, and some are missing; sequencing was by immunoSEQ multiplex PCR. The profile shows around 190,000 clones, about 61% of them singletons. About this clone itself: The antigen remains unidentified.

CD4+ and CD8+ T cells were sorted from PBMCs stained for CD3, CD4 and CD8. The CDR3 spans 16 residues. The V gene end was trimmed by 0 bases and the J gene end by 0 bases; junction bases not matched to a gene: 3. Germline V gives CDR1 SGHDT, CDR2 YYEEEE. The chain links TRBV5-6 to TRBJ2-3; 8 bases line up with TRBD2. The sample was CD8+ T cells sorted from blood. The receptor's source is a human donor in good health. In DNA, the CDR3 is TGTGCCAGCAGCTTGGGGCTAGCGGGTAGCACAGATACGCAGTATTTT. The encoded protein is CASSLGLAGSTDTQYF.